Presented here are 14 T cell receptor beta chains from one specimen sequenced in a study of T cells in Graves' hyperthyroidism and ophthalmopathy. RNA transcripts gave rise to amplified TCR beta CDR3 regions. HTBI primers were the set used in a first-round RT-PCR of the TCR CDR3. TCRdb redid the calling of the multiplex PCR reads with MiXCR, one entry per CDR3 protein. The sample lists 370,000 or so distinct CDR3 sequences; roughly 13% were seen once. Sequenced input: blood. These receptors were taken from a man aged 25-45 years with Graves' hyperthyroidism that later progressed to Graves' ophthalmopathy.

J is TRBJ2-7 and V is TRBV3-1; 11 nucleotides line up with TRBD2. The germline V gene has CDR1 LGHDT and CDR2 YNNKEL (reference sequence). The trim removed 3 bases at V and 0 bases at J, leaving 4 bases unmatched. The CDR3 is 16 amino acids. This chain's CDR3 is CASSQGLAGGSYEQYF. DNA of the CDR3: TGTGCCAGCAGCCAGGGTCTAGCGGGGGGCTCCTACGAGCAGTACTTC.

The genes are TRBV12-3 or TRBV12-4 and TRBJ1-4; 9 nucleotides agree with TRBD1. V lost 3 bases to trimming and J lost 5 bases; unmatched junction nucleotides: 4. This CDR3 has 15 residues. CDR3 residues: CASSLWDRVNEKLFF. The CDR3 DNA is TGTGCCAGCAGTTTGTGGGACAGGGTGAATGAAAAACTGTTTTTT.

The chain employs TRBV19 and TRBJ1-6, with TRBD1 matching 10 bases. V gave up 4 bases and J gave up 8 bases; unmatched junction bases: 8. The length of the CDR3 is 16 residues. CDR1 and CDR2 from the germline V gene are LNHDA and SQIVND (reference sequence). The CDR3 DNA follows: TGTGCCAGTAGTACCCTCCGGGACAGGGGTGATTCACCCCTCCACTTT. Translating gives CASSTLRDRGDSPLHF.

A few counts support this clonotype. V and J are TRBV9 and TRBJ2-3; D may be TRBD1 or TRBD2 (5 bases each). Trimming left V 2 bases short and J 2 bases short, with 12 bases between. CDR3 length equals 15 residues. Germline values: CDR1 SGDLS, CDR2 YYNGEE. The CDR3 DNA is TGTGCCAGCAGCGTGGAGGACACAGCCACAGATACGCAGTATTTT. This sequence encodes CASSVEDTATDTQYF.

This clonotype was counted at least ten times. The chain couples TRBV7-9 to TRBJ2-1; D remains unclear. V was cut by 5 bases and J by 6 bases, with 8 bases left in between. The CDR3 length is 12 residues. Per germline, CDR1 SEHNR and CDR2 FQNEAQ (reference sequence). The CDR3 loop reads CASSPPANEQFF. CDR3 nucleotides: TGTGCCAGCAGCCCCCCGGCCAATGAGCAGTTCTTC.

The sample holds many counts of this clonotype. V and J are TRBV6-1 and TRBJ2-1; TRBD2 might be the D (6 bases). In germline, CDR1 is MNHNS, CDR2 SASEGT. Deletions cut 5 bases from V and 2 bases from J, with 13 bases between. The CDR3 is 15 amino acids. DNA of the CDR3: TGTGCCAGCAGTCAGACTAGTACCCCCTACAATGAGCAGTTCTTC. It codes for CASSQTSTPYNEQFF.

Remarks on this clonotype: This may be a read error: a much more frequent sequence differs by one nucleotide. The rearrangement uses TRBV10-2 and TRBJ1-4; possible D gene TRBD1, 5 bases. Germline CDR1 reads WSHSY; CDR2 reads SAAADI. V was trimmed by 11 bases and J by 3 bases, leaving 16 bases between them. This CDR3 is 14 amino acids long. The chain's CDR3 is CAGMRWGSNEKLFF. In DNA, the CDR3 is TGCGCCGGCATGAGGTGGGGCTCTAATGAAAAACTGTTTTTT.

The sample holds a few counts of this clonotype. V is TRBV6-1 and J is TRBJ1-6; D gene unclear. Germline V gene lookup returns CDR1 MNHNS and CDR2 SASEGT. The CDR3 is 15 amino acids. The V end lost 5 bases, the J end lost 7 bases, and 15 bases lay between the germline ends. The CDR3 region is CASSRTLDGNSPLHF. In DNA form, the CDR3 reads TGTGCCAGCAGTCGTACACTCGACGGGAATTCACCCCTCCACTTT.

This clonotype has ten or more counts. The V and J genes are TRBV7-9 and TRBJ2-7; possible D gene TRBD2, 6 bases. Germline loops: CDR1 SEHNR, CDR2 FQNEAQ (reference sequence). Trimming pared 4 bases from V and 0 bases from J, leaving 13 bases between. The length of the CDR3 is 15 residues. The CDR3 DNA sequence: TGTGCCAGCAGCTCCCCAATGGGGGGCTCCTACGAGCAGTACTTC. Translated, it gives CASSSPMGGSYEQYF.

This clonotype appeared many times. The chain carries TRBV20-1 and TRBJ1-5, with D unresolved. Between the trimmed V and J ends, which lost 0 bases and 0 bases, there was a span of 9 bases. Germline V CDR1 and CDR2: DFQATT, SNEGSKA (reference sequence). The CDR3 sequence is 15 residues long. The CDR3 nucleotides read TGCAGTGCTAGAGACAGTGTAGGTAGCAATCAGCCCCAGCATTTT. It specifies CSARDSVGSNQPQHF.

This clonotype was seen many times. The chain is built from TRBV5-1 and TRBJ1-2; possibly TRBD1 for D (6 bases). With 4 bases removed from V and 3 bases from J, the gap between germline ends came to 16 bases. Germline values: CDR1 SGHRS, CDR2 YFSETQ. The length of the CDR3 is 15 residues. The CDR3 spells CASSDDQGKYYGYTF. The CDR3 DNA reads as TGCGCCAGCAGCGACGACCAGGGGAAATACTATGGCTACACCTTC.

The chain combines TRBV25-1 with TRBJ2-2; perhaps TRBD1 as D (5 bases). CDR1 and CDR2 from the germline V gene are MGHDK and SYGVNS. This CDR3 has 14 amino acids. Trimming removed 6 bases from V and 4 bases from J, with 12 bases in between. This chain's CDR3 is CASSRDFVTGELFF. DNA for the CDR3: TGTGCCAGCAGCAGGGATTTTGTCACCGGGGAGCTGTTTTTT.

This clonotype was observed a few times. The J gene is TRBJ1-4, the V gene TRBV7-9; D not certain. The CDR3 has 16 residues. Germline V gene lookup returns CDR1 SEHNR and CDR2 FQNEAQ (reference sequence). V lost 0 bases to trimming and J lost 4 bases, with 12 bases between them. The DNA for the CDR3 is TGTGCCAGCAGCTTAGCGCTTGGAGGACTTAATGAAAAACTGTTTTTT. Translated, it gives CASSLALGGLNEKLFF.

This clonotype was recorded a few times. The chain combines TRBV5-1 with TRBJ2-3, with TRBD2 matching 14 bases. There are 16 residues in the CDR3. The trim removed 4 bases at V and 0 bases at J, leaving 1 base unmatched. The germline gives CDR1 SGHRS, CDR2 YFSETQ. The CDR3 region is CASSGTSGGSTDTQYF. CDR3 bases: TGCGCCAGCAGCGGGACTAGCGGGGGAAGCACAGATACGCAGTATTTT.